The 14 T cell receptor beta chains listed next were all sequenced from one sample in a study of blood T cell repertoires in COVID-19. Assay used: immunoSEQ multiplex PCR; TCRdb lists only in-frame clones, some missing. The sample lists about 250,000 clones, around four fifths occurring once. Sequencing used peripheral blood. The receptors were sampled from a woman aged 55-70 years with active or convalescent COVID-19.

The genes are TRBV6-1 and TRBJ2-7; no definite D call. Per the germline V gene, CDR1 is MNHNS and CDR2 is SASEGT. This CDR3 spans 14 amino acids. The V end lost 1 base, the J end lost 1 base, and 8 bases lay between the germline ends. DNA for the CDR3: TGTGCCAGCAGTGAAGTCAGGCCTTCCTACGAGCAGTACTTC. Amino acid sequence: CASSEVRPSYEQYF.

The table lists this clone with a count of one. V is TRBV6-5 and J is TRBJ2-3; D is unresolved. The CDR3 covers 15 residues. The germline V gene has CDR1 MNHEY and CDR2 SVGAGI. With 6 bases removed from V and 0 bases from J, the gap between germline ends came to 13 bases. Here the CDR3 reads CASRFDGASTDTQYF. In DNA, the CDR3 is TGTGCCAGCAGATTCGACGGAGCTAGCACAGATACGCAGTATTTT.

The chain employs TRBV19 and TRBJ2-5; perhaps TRBD1 as D (5 bases). This CDR3 comprises 13 residues. The V end was cut by 4 bases, the J end by 1 base, with 7 bases between. Germline V gene lookup returns CDR1 LNHDA and CDR2 SQIVND (reference sequence). This chain's CDR3 is CASSKGFQETQYF. The CDR3 bases are TGTGCCAGTAGTAAGGGGTTCCAAGAGACCCAGTACTTC.

The rearrangement uses TRBV2 and TRBJ1-1; TRBD1 agrees at 8 bases. The CDR3 is made up of 14 amino acids. V trimming: 6 bases; J trimming: 5 bases; junction bases outside the gene matches: 8. Germline CDR1 is SNHLY and CDR2 is FYNNEI. CDR3 residues: CASREDRVRTEAFF. The DNA of the CDR3 is TGTGCCAGCAGAGAGGACAGGGTTAGGACTGAAGCTTTCTTT.

In its sample, this clone was seen once. CDR3: CASSIQQGARAEAFF. The CDR3 DNA reads as TGTGCCAGTAGTATACAGCAGGGGGCGCGGGCTGAAGCTTTCTTT. V usage is TRBV19 and J usage is TRBJ1-1; 8 nucleotides agree with TRBD1. V was clipped by 2 bases and J by 6 bases; unmatched bases: 8. The CDR3 length is 15 residues. Germline lookup yields CDR1 LNHDA and CDR2 SQIVND (reference sequence).

V usage is TRBV7-2 and J usage is TRBJ1-2, with unresolved D. Trimming stripped 1 base from V and 4 bases from J, with 16 bases between. The germline CDR1 and CDR2 sequences are SGHTA and FQGNSA. This CDR3 comprises 16 residues. The DNA for the CDR3 is TGTGCCAGCAGCTTAGTAAGTTTATCAGGACTCTATGGCTACACCTTC. Protein: CASSLVSLSGLYGYTF.

V is TRBV5-4 and J is TRBJ2-5; D may be TRBD2 (5 bases). The CDR3 length is 14 residues. CDR1 is SGHNT, CDR2 YYREEE, per germline (reference sequence). Trimming removed 6 bases at V and 4 bases at J, with 16 bases between. The DNA of the CDR3 is TGTGCCAGCACCGGAGGTTCCGGAGGAGAGACCCAGTACTTC. Its protein is CASTGGSGGETQYF.

Concerning this clone itself: The germline gene is not matched at one end of the junction; a read error may be the cause. This sequence joins TRBV7-7 and TRBJ2-3; TRBD2 aligns across 10 bases. CDR3 length: 17 residues. CDR1 is SSHAT, CDR2 FNYEAQ, per germline (reference sequence). The CDR3 loop is CASSPGVSGRLPDTQYF. The CDR3 region has the DNA TGTGCTAGCAGCCCCGGGGTTAGCGGGAGGTTGCCGGATACGCAGTATTTT.

Here the CDR3 DNA reads TGTGCCAGCAGCTTAGATCAGGGTCCCTACGAGCAGTACTTC. Its protein is CASSLDQGPYEQYF. This chain links TRBV7-9 with TRBJ2-7; a possible D gene is TRBD1 (5 bases). In germline, CDR1 is SEHNR, CDR2 FQNEAQ (reference sequence). V lost 1 base to trimming and J lost 2 bases, with 9 bases between them. The CDR3 is 14 amino acids.

CDR3 bases: TGTGCCAGCAGCACCTCTCTCGTCAGCGAAACCTACAATGAGCAGTTCTTC. Protein: CASSTSLVSETYNEQFF. The chain couples TRBV11-2 to TRBJ2-1, with D unclear. V lost 5 bases and J lost 2, with 19 bases in between. The CDR3 covers 17 residues. Germline CDR1 and CDR2: SGHAT and FQNNGV.

The chain couples TRBV7-8 to TRBJ1-1, with D unresolved. V was pared by 7 bases and J by 1 base, with 10 bases between. The CDR3 totals 13 residues. The V gene's germline CDR1 is SGHVS and CDR2 FQNEAQ. CDR3 amino acids: CASTPVPNTEAFF. The CDR3, as DNA: TGTGCCAGCACCCCCGTTCCGAACACTGAAGCTTTCTTT.

The chain has TRBV12-5 and TRBJ2-3; D is uncertain. The CDR3 contains 13 residues. CDR1 is LGHNT and CDR2 is FRNRAP in the germline V gene. V was shortened by 5 bases and J by 0 bases, with 6 bases between the two germline ends. CDR3 bases: TGTGCTAGTGGTCCCAGTAGCACAGATACGCAGTATTTT. It codes for CASGPSSTDTQYF.

The genes are TRBV5-5 and TRBJ2-7; TRBD2 matches at 16 bases. In germline, CDR1 is SGHKS, CDR2 YYEKEE (reference sequence). Trimming cost V 3 bases and J 2 bases; bases outside gene matches: 2. This CDR3 is built from 16 residues. DNA for the CDR3: TGTGCCAGCAGCTCCGGGACTAGCGGGAGGGCCTACGAGCAGTACTTC. This codes for CASSSGTSGRAYEQYF.

This clone turned up a few times. V is TRBV10-1 and J is TRBJ2-3; the match to TRBD1 covers 9 bases. The length of the CDR3 is 15 residues. V gave up 6 bases and J gave up 2 bases; unmatched junction bases: 6. Germline V gene sequence: CDR1 WNHNN, CDR2 SYGVQD (reference sequence). The CDR3 sequence: CASSLGTGYTDTQYF. The CDR3 bases are TGCGCCAGCAGCCTCGGGACAGGGTACACAGATACGCAGTATTTT.